Listed here are 16 T cell receptor beta chains from one sample, sequenced in a study of blood T cell repertoires in COVID-19. Assay used: immunoSEQ multiplex PCR; TCRdb lists only in-frame clones, some missing. There are just over 300,000 clones in the sample; 80% to 90% occur only once, and under 2.5% lies in the top ten. Sample: PBMCs or T cells enriched from blood (not recorded which). The receptors here all came from a man aged 25-40 years who had recovered from COVID-19.

This clone came up once. The rearrangement joins TRBV4-3 to TRBJ2-7; 8 bases are shared with TRBD1. Unmatched junction bases numbered 12, after V lost 2 bases and J lost 6 bases. The CDR3 contains 16 residues. Germline CDR1 LGHNA, CDR2 YSLEER. The CDR3 loop is CASSQRLQTGALEQYF. CDR3 DNA sequence: TGCGCCAGCAGCCAACGTCTACAGACAGGGGCTCTCGAGCAGTACTTC.

The genes are TRBV27 and TRBJ2-7, with a weak D call TRBD2 (6 bases). Germline CDR1 and CDR2: MNHEY and SMNVEV (reference sequence). The CDR3 sequence is 16 residues long. V dropped 5 bases and J dropped 1 base, with 18 bases sitting between them. The CDR3 here is CASSPSGGVLSYEQYF. CDR3 DNA sequence: TGTGCCAGCAGTCCCTCCGGCGGGGTCCTTTCCTACGAGCAGTACTTC.

This chain joins TRBV5-1 and TRBJ1-1; 7 positions agree with TRBD1. The CDR3 is 15 residues long. Losses at the gene ends were 4 bases for V and 4 bases for J; bases not matched to a gene: 10. Germline assignment: CDR1 SGHRS and CDR2 YFSETQ. The DNA of the CDR3 is TGCGCCAGCAGCACGACAGGGATTAGGGGCACTGAAGCTTTCTTT. Its protein product is CASSTTGIRGTEAFF.

J is TRBJ1-2 and V is TRBV30; 8 bases align to TRBD1. With V trimmed by 4 bases and J by 8 bases, 9 bases remained unmatched. CDR1 and CDR2 (germline): GTSNPN, SVGIG (reference sequence). The CDR3 sequence is 13 residues long. The CDR3 sequence is CAWTLPGQGGYTF. In nucleotides, the CDR3 is TGTGCCTGGACCTTACCCGGACAGGGAGGCTACACCTTC.

The chain joins TRBV11-3 to TRBJ2-1; 12 nucleotides match TRBD1. Germline CDR1 and CDR2: SGHNT and YENEEA. This CDR3 has 14 residues. Trimming removed 4 bases from V and 9 bases from J; junction bases left unmatched: 4. The CDR3 loop is CASSSGTGGSEQFF. The CDR3 DNA sequence: TGTGCCAGCAGCTCCGGGACAGGGGGCAGTGAGCAGTTCTTC.

The rearrangement joins TRBV5-4 to TRBJ2-2; D remains ambiguous. V lost 0 bases to trimming and J lost 8 bases, with 8 bases between them. In germline, CDR1 is SGHNT, CDR2 YYREEE (reference sequence). The CDR3 has 13 residues. CDR3 DNA sequence: TGTGCCAGCAGCTTGGGTTATAGTGGGGAGCTGTTTTTT. Protein product: CASSLGYSGELFF.

The chain links TRBV19 to TRBJ1-5, with D hard to call. This CDR3 is 14 amino acids long. The V gene lost 5 bases and the J gene lost 5 bases, with 13 bases spanning the gap. CDR1 is LNHDA, CDR2 SQIVND, per germline (reference sequence). Here the CDR3 reads CASSYSAGYQPQHF. The DNA for the CDR3 is TGTGCCAGTAGTTATTCAGCGGGGTATCAGCCCCAGCATTTT.

V and J are TRBV5-4 and TRBJ1-6, with D unclear. Germline V gene data show CDR1 as SGHNT and CDR2 as YYREEE (reference sequence). V was pared by 4 bases and J by 8 bases, with 7 bases between. This CDR3 region has 12 residues. CDR3 region: CASSEQDSPLHF. DNA for the CDR3: TGTGCCAGCAGCGAGCAGGATTCACCCCTCCACTTT.

The chain combines TRBV15 with TRBJ2-1; 8 nucleotides line up with TRBD2. CDR3 length equals 17 residues. V lost 0 bases to trimming and J lost 5 bases; unmatched junction nucleotides: 9. The germline V gene encodes CDR1 LNHNV and CDR2 YYDKDF (reference sequence). The DNA of the CDR3 is TGTGCCACCAGCAGAGACCCCCTCTCACTAGCGGACAATGAGCAGTTCTTC. Translated, it gives CATSRDPLSLADNEQFF.

CDR3 DNA sequence: TGCGCCAGCAGCGGGACAGGGGCAGGGGAGACCCAGTACTTC. Its protein is CASSGTGAGETQYF. The chain recombines TRBV5-1 with TRBJ2-5; 10 positions match TRBD1. Germline V gives CDR1 SGHRS, CDR2 YFSETQ. The CDR3 extends over 14 amino acids. J lost 5 bases, V lost 4 bases, and 5 bases had no gene match.

This chain connects TRBV5-1 to TRBJ1-1; D is perhaps TRBD1 (5 bases). Trimming took 4 bases from V and 1 from J, leaving 11 bases between them. The CDR3 totals 14 residues. Germline V gene data show CDR1 as SGHRS and CDR2 as YFSETQ. The CDR3 here is CASSVTQGNTEAFF. The CDR3 region has the DNA TGCGCCAGCAGCGTTACCCAGGGGAACACTGAAGCTTTCTTT.

This chain uses TRBV24-1 with TRBJ2-3; 7 bases map to TRBD2. The CDR3 runs 16 residues. Germline values: CDR1 KGHDR, CDR2 SFDVKD. V dropped 1 base and J dropped 0; count of bases not matched to a gene: 3. The DNA for the CDR3 is TGTGCCACCAGTGATTTAACGGGGGGAAGCACAGATACGCAGTATTTT. It is translated as CATSDLTGGSTDTQYF.

The chain couples TRBV25-1 to TRBJ1-5; a weak D match, TRBD1 (5 bases). V was trimmed by 4 bases and J by 0 bases, leaving 7 bases between them. The CDR3 runs 14 residues. Germline V gene lookup returns CDR1 MGHDK and CDR2 SYGVNS. The CDR3 coding sequence is TGTGCCAGCAGTGTGACAGATAGCAATCAGCCCCAGCATTTT. This sequence encodes CASSVTDSNQPQHF.

The rearrangement joins TRBV11-2 to TRBJ1-2; possible D gene TRBD1, 5 bases. The CDR3 has 16 residues. V dropped 5 bases and J dropped 4 bases, with 20 bases sitting between them. Per germline, CDR1 SGHAT and CDR2 FQNNGV. The CDR3 DNA is TGTGCCAGCAGCCGAGTCCTTAGTAGGGGCGGCTATGGCTACACCTTC. It encodes CASSRVLSRGGYGYTF. The full variable domain, rest sourced from reference TRBV11-2 and TRBJ1-2, is EAGVAQSPRYKIIEKRQSVAFWCNPISGHATLYWYQQILGQGPKLLIQFQNNGVVDDSQLPKDRFSAERLKGVDSTLKIQPAKLEDSAVYLCASSRVLSRGGYGYTFGSGTRLTVV.

This chain uses TRBV19 with TRBJ1-3, with TRBD1 identical over 8 bases. From germline, CDR1 is LNHDA and CDR2 SQIVND (reference sequence). This CDR3 has 15 amino acids. V dropped 5 bases and J dropped 7; count of bases not matched to a gene: 10. CDR3 residues: CASSPGTGQWNTIYF. The DNA for the CDR3 is TGTGCCAGTAGTCCGGGGACAGGCCAATGGAACACCATATATTTT.

This chain connects TRBV4-2 to TRBJ1-4; no clear D. The germline V and J ends were trimmed by 1 base and 0 bases, with 12 bases remaining between them. In germline, CDR1 is LGHNA, CDR2 YNFKEQ. The CDR3 is 17 residues long. The CDR3 sequence is CASSQVTTVPTNEKLFF. CDR3 DNA sequence: TGTGCCAGCAGCCAAGTGACAACGGTACCAACTAATGAAAAACTGTTTTTT.